The sample holds one count of the clone carrying this TCR beta chain. This specimen comes from a study of blood T cell repertoires in COVID-19. As originally analysed: Reference gene primer amplification in the assay estimated nucleated cell counts. The table came from immunoSEQ multiplex PCR; TCRdb's copy has only in-frame clones and leaves some out. V and J calls and clone size are given by that table; D and trimming were obtained from the DNA. Among 60,000 to 70,000 clones listed, 86% were seen once. From germline, CDR1 is SGHVS and CDR2 FQNEAQ. The CDR3 spans 14 residues. With 2 bases removed from V and 1 base from J, the gap between germline ends came to 8 bases.

The sequenced sample consisted of peripheral blood. V usage is TRBV7-8 and J usage is TRBJ1-1; the D is unclear. The source is a woman aged 55-69 years with acute or convalescent COVID-19. The DNA for the CDR3 is TGTGCCAGCAGCTTATTAACACAGAACACTGAAGCTTTCTTT. Residues: CASSLLTQNTEAFF.